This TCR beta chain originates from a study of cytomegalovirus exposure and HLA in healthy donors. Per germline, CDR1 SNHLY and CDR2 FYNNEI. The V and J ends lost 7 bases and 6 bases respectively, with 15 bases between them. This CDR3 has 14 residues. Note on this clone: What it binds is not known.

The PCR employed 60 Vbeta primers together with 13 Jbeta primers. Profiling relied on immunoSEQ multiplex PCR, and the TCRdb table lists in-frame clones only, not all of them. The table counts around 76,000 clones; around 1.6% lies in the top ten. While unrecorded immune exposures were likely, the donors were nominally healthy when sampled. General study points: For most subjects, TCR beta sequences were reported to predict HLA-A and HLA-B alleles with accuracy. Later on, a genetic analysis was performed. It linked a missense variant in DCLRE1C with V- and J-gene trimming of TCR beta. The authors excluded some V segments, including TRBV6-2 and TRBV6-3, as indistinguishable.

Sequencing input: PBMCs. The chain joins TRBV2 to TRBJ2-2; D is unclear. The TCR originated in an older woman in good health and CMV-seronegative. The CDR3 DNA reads TGTGCCAGCACGTCTTCGGTGCAAGCCGGGGAGCTGTTTTTT. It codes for CASTSSVQAGELFF.